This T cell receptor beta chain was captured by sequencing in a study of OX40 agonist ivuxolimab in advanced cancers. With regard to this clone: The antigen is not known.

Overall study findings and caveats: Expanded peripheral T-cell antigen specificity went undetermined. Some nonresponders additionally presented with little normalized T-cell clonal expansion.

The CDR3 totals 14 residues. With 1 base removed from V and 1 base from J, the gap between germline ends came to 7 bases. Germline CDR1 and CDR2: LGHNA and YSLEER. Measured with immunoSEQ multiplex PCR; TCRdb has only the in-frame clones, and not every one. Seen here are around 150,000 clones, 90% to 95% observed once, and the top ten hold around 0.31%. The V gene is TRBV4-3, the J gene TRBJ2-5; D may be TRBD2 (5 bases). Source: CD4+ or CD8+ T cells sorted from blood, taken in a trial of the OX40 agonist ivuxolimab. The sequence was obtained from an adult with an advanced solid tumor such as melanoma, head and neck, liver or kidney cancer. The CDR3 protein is CASSQVRGQETQYF. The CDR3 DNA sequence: TGCGCCAGCAGCCAAGTTCGGGGCCAAGAGACCCAGTACTTC.